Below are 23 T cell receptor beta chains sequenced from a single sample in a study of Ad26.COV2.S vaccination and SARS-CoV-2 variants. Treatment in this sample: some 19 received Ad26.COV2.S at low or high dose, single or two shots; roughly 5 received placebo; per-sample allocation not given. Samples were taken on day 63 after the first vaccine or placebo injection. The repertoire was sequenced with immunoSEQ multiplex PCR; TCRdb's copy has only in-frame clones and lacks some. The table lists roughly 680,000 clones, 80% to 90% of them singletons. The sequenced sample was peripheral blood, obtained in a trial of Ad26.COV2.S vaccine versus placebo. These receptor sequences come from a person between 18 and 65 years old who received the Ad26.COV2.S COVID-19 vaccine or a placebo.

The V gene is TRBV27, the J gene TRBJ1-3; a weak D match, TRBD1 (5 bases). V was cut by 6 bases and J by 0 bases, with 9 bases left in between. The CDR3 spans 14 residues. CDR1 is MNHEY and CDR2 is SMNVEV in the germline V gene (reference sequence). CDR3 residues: CASSTGLSGNTIYF. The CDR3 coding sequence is TGTGCCAGCAGCACAGGACTCTCTGGAAACACCATATATTTT.

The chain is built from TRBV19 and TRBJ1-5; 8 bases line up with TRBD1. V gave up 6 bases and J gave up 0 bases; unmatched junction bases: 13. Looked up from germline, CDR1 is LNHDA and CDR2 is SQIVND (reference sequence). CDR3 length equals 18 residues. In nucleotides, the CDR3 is TGTGCCAGTAGCCTGGACAGGGAAGGGACCTATAGCAATCAGCCCCAGCATTTT. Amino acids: CASSLDREGTYSNQPQHF. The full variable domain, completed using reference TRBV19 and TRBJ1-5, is DGGITQSPKYLFRKEGQNVTLSCEQNLNHDAMYWYRQDPGQGLRLIYYSQIVNDFQKGDIAEGYSVSREKKESFPLTVTSAQKNPTAFYLCASSLDREGTYSNQPQHFGDGTRLSIL.

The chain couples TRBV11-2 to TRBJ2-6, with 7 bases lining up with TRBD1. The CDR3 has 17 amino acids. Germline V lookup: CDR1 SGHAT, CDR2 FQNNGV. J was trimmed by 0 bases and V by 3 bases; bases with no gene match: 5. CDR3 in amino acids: CASSFRGGSSGANVLTF. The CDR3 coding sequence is TGTGCCAGCAGCTTTAGAGGGGGCAGCTCTGGGGCCAACGTCCTGACTTTC.

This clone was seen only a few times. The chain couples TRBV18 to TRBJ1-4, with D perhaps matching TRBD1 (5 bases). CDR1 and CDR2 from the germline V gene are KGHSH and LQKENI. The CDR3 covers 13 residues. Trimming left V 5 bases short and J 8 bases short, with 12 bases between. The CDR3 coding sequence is TGTGCCAGCTCATGGGACCGCGGGGAAAAACTGTTTTTT. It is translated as CASSWDRGEKLFF.

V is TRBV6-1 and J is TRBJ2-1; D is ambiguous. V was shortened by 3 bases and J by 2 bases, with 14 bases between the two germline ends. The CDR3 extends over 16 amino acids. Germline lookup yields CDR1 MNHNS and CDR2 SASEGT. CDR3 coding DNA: TGTGCCAGCAGTGACGGCGCGGCAGCCGCCTACAATGAGCAGTTCTTC. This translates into CASSDGAAAAYNEQFF.

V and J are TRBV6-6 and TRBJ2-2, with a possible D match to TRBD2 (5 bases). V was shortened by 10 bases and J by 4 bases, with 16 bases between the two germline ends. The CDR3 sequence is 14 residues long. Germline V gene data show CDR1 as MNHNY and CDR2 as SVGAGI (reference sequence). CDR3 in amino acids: CATQEGAGTGELFF. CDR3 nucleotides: TGTGCCACCCAAGAGGGCGCGGGCACCGGGGAGCTGTTTTTT.

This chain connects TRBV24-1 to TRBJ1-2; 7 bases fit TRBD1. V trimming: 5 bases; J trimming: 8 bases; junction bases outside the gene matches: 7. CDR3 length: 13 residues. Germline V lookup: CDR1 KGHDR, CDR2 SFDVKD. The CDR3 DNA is TGTGCCACCAGTGGTAGGGGGCGCGGGGGCTACACCTTC. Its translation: CATSGRGRGGYTF.

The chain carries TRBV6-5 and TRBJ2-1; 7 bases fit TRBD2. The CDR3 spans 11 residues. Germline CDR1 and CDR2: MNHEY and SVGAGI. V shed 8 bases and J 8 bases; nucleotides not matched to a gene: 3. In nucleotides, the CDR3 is TGTGCCAGCGGGAGGGTCCATGAGCAGTTCTTC. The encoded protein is CASGRVHEQFF.

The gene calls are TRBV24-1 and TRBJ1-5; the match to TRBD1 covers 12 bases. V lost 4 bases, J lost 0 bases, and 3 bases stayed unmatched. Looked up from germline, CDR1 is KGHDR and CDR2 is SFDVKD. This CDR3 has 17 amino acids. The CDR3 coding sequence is TGTGCCACCAGTGACGGGACAGGGGGCCCTAGCAATCAGCCCCAGCATTTT. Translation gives CATSDGTGGPSNQPQHF.

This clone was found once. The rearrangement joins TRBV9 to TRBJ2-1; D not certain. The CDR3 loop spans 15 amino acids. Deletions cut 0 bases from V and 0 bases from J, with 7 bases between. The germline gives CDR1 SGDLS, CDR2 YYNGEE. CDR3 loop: CASSVEVDSYNEQFF. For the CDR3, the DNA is TGTGCCAGCAGCGTAGAAGTCGACTCCTACAATGAGCAGTTCTTC.

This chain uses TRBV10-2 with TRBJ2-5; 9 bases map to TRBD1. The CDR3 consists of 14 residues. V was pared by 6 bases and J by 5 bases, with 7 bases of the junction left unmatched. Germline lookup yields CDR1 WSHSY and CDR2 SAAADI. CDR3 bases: TGCGCCAGCAGCGCCGGGACAGGGAGTGAGACCCAGTACTTC. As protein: CASSAGTGSETQYF.

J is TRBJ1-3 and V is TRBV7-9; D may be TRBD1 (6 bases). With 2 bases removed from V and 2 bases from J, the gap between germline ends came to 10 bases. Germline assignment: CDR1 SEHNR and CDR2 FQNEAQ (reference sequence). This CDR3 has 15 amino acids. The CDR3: CASSLRGAAGNTIYF. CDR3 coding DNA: TGTGCCAGCAGCTTAAGGGGGGCGGCTGGAAACACCATATATTTT.

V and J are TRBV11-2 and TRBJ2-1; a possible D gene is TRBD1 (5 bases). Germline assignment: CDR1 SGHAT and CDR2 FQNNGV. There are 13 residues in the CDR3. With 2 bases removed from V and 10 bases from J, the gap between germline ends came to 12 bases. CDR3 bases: TGTGCCAGCAGCTTAAGGGGCTACTTGGAGCAGTTCTTC. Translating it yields CASSLRGYLEQFF.

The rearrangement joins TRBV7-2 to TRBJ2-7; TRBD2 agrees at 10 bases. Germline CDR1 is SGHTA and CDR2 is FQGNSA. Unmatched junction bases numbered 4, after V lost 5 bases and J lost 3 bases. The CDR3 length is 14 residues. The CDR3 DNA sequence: TGTGCCAGCAGCCTCCGACTAGCGGGCTACGAGCAGTACTTC. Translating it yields CASSLRLAGYEQYF.

This chain's CDR3 is CATSDTGTGHNEQFF. The CDR3 DNA reads TGTGCCACCAGTGATACCGGGACAGGCCACAATGAGCAGTTCTTC. V and J are TRBV24-1 and TRBJ2-1; 8 bases agree with TRBD1. V shed 3 bases, J shed 5 bases, and the junction held 5 bases outside the gene matches. The length of the CDR3 is 15 residues. CDR1 is KGHDR, CDR2 SFDVKD, per germline.

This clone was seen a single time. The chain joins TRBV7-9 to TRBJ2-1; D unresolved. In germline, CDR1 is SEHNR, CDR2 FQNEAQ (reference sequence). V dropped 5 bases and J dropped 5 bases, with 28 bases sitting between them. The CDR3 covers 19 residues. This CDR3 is CASSKTGAYLGLDNNEQFF. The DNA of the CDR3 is TGTGCCAGCAGCAAAACCGGTGCGTATCTGGGCCTTGACAACAATGAGCAGTTCTTC. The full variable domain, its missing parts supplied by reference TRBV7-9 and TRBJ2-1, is DTGVSQNPRHKITKRGQNVTFRCDPISEHNRLYWYRQTLGQGPEFLTYFQNEAQLEKSRLLSDRFSAERPKGSFSTLEIQRTEQGDSAMYLCASSKTGAYLGLDNNEQFFGPGTRLTVL.

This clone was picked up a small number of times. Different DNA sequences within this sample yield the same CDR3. The CDR3 loop is CASSLGQGAYEQYF. CDR3 coding DNA: TGCGCCAGCAGCTTAGGGCAGGGAGCCTACGAGCAGTACTTC. This chain connects TRBV5-1 to TRBJ2-7; D may match TRBD1 or TRBD2 (5 bases each). Trimming shortened V by 2 bases and J by 2 bases, and 11 bases separated the two germline ends. CDR1 and CDR2 (germline): SGHRS, YFSETQ. The CDR3 covers 14 residues.

CDR3 protein: CASSGPSGGVNEQFF. DNA of the CDR3: TGTGCCAGCAGTGGGCCTAGCGGGGGGGTCAATGAGCAGTTCTTC. This chain links TRBV7-9 with TRBJ2-1; 12 bases agree with TRBD2. J lost 6 bases, V lost 6 bases, and 6 bases had no gene match. CDR1 SEHNR and CDR2 FQNEAQ come from the germline V gene (reference sequence). The CDR3 sequence is 15 residues long.

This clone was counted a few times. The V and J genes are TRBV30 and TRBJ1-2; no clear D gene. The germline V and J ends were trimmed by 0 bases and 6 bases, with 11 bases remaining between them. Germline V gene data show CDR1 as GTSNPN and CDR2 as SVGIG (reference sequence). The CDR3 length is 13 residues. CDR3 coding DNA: TGTGCCTGGAGTGTACGGAGTACTGATGGCTACACCTTC. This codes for CAWSVRSTDGYTF.

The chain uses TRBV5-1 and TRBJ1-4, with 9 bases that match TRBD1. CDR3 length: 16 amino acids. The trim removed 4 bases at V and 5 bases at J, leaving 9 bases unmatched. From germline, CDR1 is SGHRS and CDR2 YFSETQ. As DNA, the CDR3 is TGCGCCAGCAGCGCGGCCGCCGGGACAGGGAATGAAAAACTGTTTTTT. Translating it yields CASSAAAGTGNEKLFF.

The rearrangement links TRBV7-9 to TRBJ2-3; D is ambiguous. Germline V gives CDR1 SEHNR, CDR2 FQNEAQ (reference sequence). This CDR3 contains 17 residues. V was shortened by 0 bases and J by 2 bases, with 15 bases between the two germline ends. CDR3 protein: CASSLAGSAGSTDTQYF. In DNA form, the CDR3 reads TGTGCCAGCAGCTTAGCTGGATCGGCTGGCTCCACAGATACGCAGTATTTT.

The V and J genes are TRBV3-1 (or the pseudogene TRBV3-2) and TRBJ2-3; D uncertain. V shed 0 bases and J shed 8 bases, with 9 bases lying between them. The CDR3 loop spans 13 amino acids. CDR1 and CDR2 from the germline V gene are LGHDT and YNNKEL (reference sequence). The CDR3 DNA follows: TGTGCCAGCAGCCAAGATTTGGCCGGTACGCAGTATTTT. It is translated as CASSQDLAGTQYF.

The CDR3 coding sequence is TGTGCCAGCAGTCGACTAGCGGGAAACTACGAGCAGTACTTC. It translates to CASSRLAGNYEQYF. The chain uses TRBV6-5 and TRBJ2-7; TRBD2 agrees at 11 bases. V shed 5 bases and J 3 bases; nucleotides not matched to a gene: 3. The CDR3 covers 14 residues. Germline V gene lookup returns CDR1 MNHEY and CDR2 SVGAGI.